The present TCR beta chain was sequenced within a study of CD8+ T cells in alopecia areata. This clone was counted a few times. Its antigen remains unidentified. Once RNA had been extracted, it was reverse transcribed into cDNA to act as the sequencing template. The protocol was immunoSEQ multiplex PCR, while the TCRdb copy is restricted to in-frame clones and leaves out a portion. Of fewer than 350,000 clones detected, 58% appear once; the ten largest clones hold less than 2%. The sample's treatment: oral pan-JAK inhibitor, 5-10 mg twice daily. Alopecia areata patients had lesional scalp punch biopsies and peripheral blood taken from them. Findings and caveats of the study: On tofacitinib, scalp clonality and expanded CD8+ clones among top 100 fell significantly.

Losses at the gene ends were 5 bases for V and 4 bases for J; bases not matched to a gene: 4. The CDR3 is 14 residues long. Germline assignment: CDR1 LGHNT and CDR2 FRNRAP. The V gene is TRBV12-5, the J gene TRBJ2-3, with 9 nucleotides matching TRBD1. This receptor was obtained from a human donor with alopecia areata. This material consisted of CD4+ T cells sorted from blood, taken at week 24, from a patient treated with tofacitinib. The CDR3, as DNA: TGTGCTAGTGGTCTACAGGGGGCCCCAGATACGCAGTATTTT. Translated, it gives CASGLQGAPDTQYF.